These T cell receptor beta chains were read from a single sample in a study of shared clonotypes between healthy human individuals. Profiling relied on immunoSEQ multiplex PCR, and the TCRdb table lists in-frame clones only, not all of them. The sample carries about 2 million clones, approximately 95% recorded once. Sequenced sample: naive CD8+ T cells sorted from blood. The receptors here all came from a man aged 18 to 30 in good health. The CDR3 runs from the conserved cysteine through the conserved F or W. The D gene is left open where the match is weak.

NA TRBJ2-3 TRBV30 TGTGCCTGGAATGGGCACCACACAGATACGCAGTATTTT CAWNGHHTDTQYF
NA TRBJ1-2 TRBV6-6 TGTGCCAGCAGTTCCGACGACACTTACTATGGCTACACCTTC CASSSDDTYYGYTF
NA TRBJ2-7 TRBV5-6 TGTGCCAGCAGCTTGGAAATCCGCCACGAGCAGTACTTC CASSLEIRHEQYF
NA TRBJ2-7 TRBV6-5 TGTGCCAGCAGTTATTGGAGGGGCGCGAATCTGGGCGAGCAGTACTTC CASSYWRGANLGEQYF
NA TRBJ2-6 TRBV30 TGTGCCTGGACCATAGGGTCTGGGGCCAACGTCCTGACTTTC CAWTIGSGANVLTF
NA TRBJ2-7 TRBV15 TGTGCCACCAGCACAAAGAGTTCCTACGAGCAGTACTTC CATSTKSSYEQYF
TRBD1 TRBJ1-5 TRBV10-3 TGTGCCATCAGTGAGGGGCAGGGGGCGAGTCAGCCCCAGCATTTT CAISEGQGASQPQHF
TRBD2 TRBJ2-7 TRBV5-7 TGTGCCAGCAGCTTGGACCGGGAGGGCCGCTACGAGCAGTACTTC CASSLDREGRYEQYF
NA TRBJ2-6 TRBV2 TGTGCCAGCAGTGAAGTAAGACAGAGCGTCCTGACTTTC CASSEVRQSVLTF
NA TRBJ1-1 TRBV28 TGTGCCAGCAGTTACCGAGACAGGATGGGGACTGACACTGAAGCTTTCTTT CASSYRDRMGTDTEAFF
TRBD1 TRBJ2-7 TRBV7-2 TGTGCCAGCAGCTCGACAGGGGACCACTACGAGCAGTACTTC CASSSTGDHYEQYF